Included here is one TCR beta chain sequence, with context. The antigen is undetermined. Sequenced by immunoSEQ multiplex PCR; TCRdb stores in-frame clones only, minus some. Of 50,000 to 70,000 clones detected, roughly 80% appear once; the ten largest clones hold less than 0.95%. From germline, CDR1 is SGHRS and CDR2 YFSETQ. This CDR3 contains 14 residues. V gave up 0 bases and J gave up 4 bases, with 11 bases separating them. The sort gate was single viable CD3+CD4+CD8-CD45RO+ cells for memory CD4+ T cells. After thawing, CD4+ T cells were positively selected. These data belong to a study of memory CD4+ T cells and cytomegalovirus serostatus. Findings of the study overall: Suggested: most of the CMV-linked TCR signature lies in CD4+ memory cells.

Sequencing was performed on memory CD4+ T cells from blood. The receptor's source is an adult in good health and CMV-seronegative. The genes are TRBV5-1 and TRBJ2-7; a weak D match, TRBD2 (6 bases). This CDR3 is CASSLGGVRYEQYF. CDR3 in DNA: TGCGCCAGCAGCTTGGGCGGGGTCCGGTACGAGCAGTACTTC.